This T cell receptor (beta chain) emerged from a study of blood T cells in healthy people across ages. Each sample gave at least 7 million isolated PBMCs. In regard to this clonotype: Its antigen is currently unknown.

Trimming took off 0 bases at V and 0 bases at J, with 8 bases between the two ends. This CDR3 has 15 amino acids. The germline gives CDR1 SGHRS, CDR2 YFSETQ. Together with a sample-barcoded 5' primer, a J-beta primer mix was included in a second PCR lasting roughly 7 to 11 cycles. TCRdb reanalysed the 5' RACE reads using MiXCR and keeps one entry per CDR3 protein. The sample has approximately 730,000 distinct CDR3 sequences, about 53% seen once; the top ten hold around 40%. The study's findings and limits: CMV status of donors was unknown, possibly confounding expanded clonotype changes.

Sequencing used blood. The clonotype was recovered from a man of 80 years or more in good health. The chain employs TRBV5-1 and TRBJ2-3, with D uncertain. CDR3 in amino acids: CASSLVSASTDTQYF. Written as DNA, the CDR3 is TGCGCCAGCAGCTTGGTGAGCGCCAGCACAGATACGCAGTATTTT.